The entry that follows covers one T cell receptor (beta chain) sequence. Which antigen it targets is not known. It has no much larger one-base neighbor in the sample; base qualities were not kept. The CDR3 regions of human TCRbeta chains were analyzed by immunosequencing. The study's processing was this. Repertoire TCRs were matched against a reference library of SARS-CoV-2-specific TCRs generated with the MIRA antigen-specificity platform. Breadth was defined as the fraction of unique TCRs that were SARS-CoV-2-associated. Depth was defined as the fraction of total T cells that were SARS-CoV-2-associated. Each spike-specific TCR was assigned to its reactive spike region and to a CD4 or CD8 class using the MIRA data. Log10-transformed breadth and depth values were compared by one-way ANOVA with Sidak's multiple comparisons tests. The source is immuneACCESS, and TCRdb retained only in-frame sequences with V and J called. Part of the clones is not carried over; for the studies checked, unresolved V genes explain less than half of this, and the remainder is unexplained. From that table come the V and J calls and clone size; the DNA was used to work out D and trimming. Counted in this sample were about 120,000 clones; around 90% of them appeared once. The ten top clones hold roughly 1.1% of the sample.

The data are from a study of T cell responses to AZD1222 COVID-19 vaccine (dated by TCRdb to the early 2020s). For context, the study as a whole: AZD1222 recipients whose second dose came at about 4 weeks and those whose second dose came at about 12 weeks were combined into one group, since spike-specific TCR depth and breadth did not differ between the two schedules. A total of approximately 240 trial participants underwent TCR sequencing, of whom about 210 received two doses of AZD1222 and some 25 received two doses of the MenACWY control vaccine. Trial participants were enrolled by age into subgroups of 18-55, 56-69 and 70-plus years, and roughly 160, 29 and 62 TCR-sequenced participants, respectively, were included in these subgroups.

Broader findings and caveats from the paper: Because no day 14 peak-response samples were available, the repertoires could be characterized only after the peak T cell response. Spike-specific TCR breadth and depth rose significantly after two AZD1222 doses compared with day 0 and with MenACWY recipients. Epitopes outside the regions mutated in the B.1.351 and B.1.1.7 variants were reportedly recognized by nearly half of the unique spike-specific TCRs. Conclusions about previously exposed vaccinees are limited because only six or seven AZD1222 recipients were SARS-CoV-2 seropositive at baseline. Participants were mostly white British and included more females than males, and it was suggested by the authors that clonal diversity may have been underestimated. The vaccine-associated CD4 TCRs covered the entire spike protein, and the dominant responses fell in regions 160-218 and 743-854. The 56-69-year group was small, and its depth increase did not reach significance, likely because of low power.

From its cysteine to its phenylalanine, the CDR3 spans 14 amino acids. CDR3 DNA only is kept here, 42 bases in frame from base 1. CDR1 and CDR2, per the germline V gene, are MGHDK and SYGVNS. After removal of 6 bases from V and 7 bases from J, the junction retains 7 bases not matched to a gene. The intended sense of this specimen's time point label: baseline before first vaccination. Samples from vaccinated people were obtained from the UK trials COV001 and COV002, which included a single-blind randomized controlled phase 2/3 trial of AZD1222 (ChAdOx1 nCoV-19) in healthy adults. For TCRbeta chain sequencing, PBMC samples from trial participants were taken at day 0 and at day 28 after the second dose.

Specimen: peripheral blood, collected on day 0 of AZD1222 vaccination. The chain uses TRBV25-1 and TRBJ1-4, with 8 central nucleotides matching TRBD1. The TCR sequence derives from an adult in good health. CDR3 sequence: CASSDRGASEKLFF. The DNA sequence is given as TGTGCCAGCAGCGACAGGGGCGCTAGTGAAAAACTGTTTTTT. With the portions outside the CDR3 filled from the reference TRBV25-1 and TRBJ1-4 genes, the complete variable region becomes EADIYQTPRYLVIGTGKKITLECSQTMGHDKMYWYQQDPGMELHLIHYSYGVNSTEKGDLSSESTVSRIRTEHFPLTLESARPSHTSQYLCASSDRGASEKLFFGSGTQLSVL.